The 5 T cell receptor beta chains below come from one sample, sequenced in a study of blood T cells in healthy people across ages. A sample-barcoded 5' primer and a J-beta primer mix were used in a second PCR of about 7 to 11 cycles. In TCRdb, the 5' RACE reads were re-called with MiXCR into one record per CDR3 protein. The table records about 1.5 million distinct CDR3 sequences, roughly 43% of them present only once. Sequences were obtained from blood. These receptor sequences come from a woman aged 18 to 35 in good health.

The chain carries TRBV7-2 and TRBJ2-2; D is possibly TRBD1 (6 bases). This CDR3 region has 15 residues. The V gene's germline CDR1 is SGHTA and CDR2 FQGNSA. Trimming pared 3 bases from V and 5 bases from J, leaving 13 bases between. The CDR3 DNA follows: TGTGCCAGCAGCTTCCGGGACACCTCTACCGGGGAGCTGTTTTTT. This encodes CASSFRDTSTGELFF. The full variable domain, rest sourced from reference TRBV7-2 and TRBJ2-2, is GAGVSQSPSNKVTEKGKDVELRCDPISGHTALYWYRQSLGQGLEFLIYFQGNSAPDKSGLPSDRFSAERTGGSVSTLTIQRTQQEDSAVYLCASSFRDTSTGELFFGEGSRLTVL.

This clonotype was seen more than once but under ten times. The chain combines TRBV12-3 or TRBV12-4 with TRBJ2-5; unclear D gene. This CDR3 comprises 11 residues. The V and J ends lost 5 bases and 11 bases respectively, with 12 bases between them. The CDR3 spells CASSTPSEQYF. In nucleotides, the CDR3 is TGTGCCAGCAGTACCCCGAGTGAGCAGTACTTC.

This chain connects TRBV28 to TRBJ2-5; tentatively, D is TRBD2 (6 bases). The DNA matches TRBJ2-7 better at its end, which makes the J call doubtful. Germline V gene data show CDR1 as MDHEN and CDR2 as SYDVKM. The CDR3 totals 14 residues. CDR3 in amino acids: CASSQIRVTSEQYF. CDR3 coding DNA: TGTGCCAGCAGCCAAATCAGGGTGACTAGCGAGCAGTACTTC.

A note on this clonotype: The junction departs from germline at one end; a sequencing error may be responsible. The rearrangement links TRBV25-1 to TRBJ2-7, with D perhaps given as TRBD1 or TRBD2 (6 bases each). The germline gives CDR1 MGHDK, CDR2 SYGVNS. The CDR3 totals 15 residues. The CDR3 here is CAGSSPGGRRYEQYF. The DNA for the CDR3 is TGTGCCGGCAGTTCCCCCGGGGGCAGGCGGTACGAGCAGTACTTC.

The genes are TRBV28 and TRBJ2-1, with 10 bases lining up with TRBD2. There are 15 residues in the CDR3. Losses at the gene ends were 5 bases for V and 4 bases for J; bases not matched to a gene: 5. Germline loops: CDR1 MDHEN, CDR2 SYDVKM. Written as DNA, the CDR3 is TGTGCCAGCAGTCCAACAGCGGGAGGGTACAATGAGCAGTTCTTC. This gives the protein CASSPTAGGYNEQFF.